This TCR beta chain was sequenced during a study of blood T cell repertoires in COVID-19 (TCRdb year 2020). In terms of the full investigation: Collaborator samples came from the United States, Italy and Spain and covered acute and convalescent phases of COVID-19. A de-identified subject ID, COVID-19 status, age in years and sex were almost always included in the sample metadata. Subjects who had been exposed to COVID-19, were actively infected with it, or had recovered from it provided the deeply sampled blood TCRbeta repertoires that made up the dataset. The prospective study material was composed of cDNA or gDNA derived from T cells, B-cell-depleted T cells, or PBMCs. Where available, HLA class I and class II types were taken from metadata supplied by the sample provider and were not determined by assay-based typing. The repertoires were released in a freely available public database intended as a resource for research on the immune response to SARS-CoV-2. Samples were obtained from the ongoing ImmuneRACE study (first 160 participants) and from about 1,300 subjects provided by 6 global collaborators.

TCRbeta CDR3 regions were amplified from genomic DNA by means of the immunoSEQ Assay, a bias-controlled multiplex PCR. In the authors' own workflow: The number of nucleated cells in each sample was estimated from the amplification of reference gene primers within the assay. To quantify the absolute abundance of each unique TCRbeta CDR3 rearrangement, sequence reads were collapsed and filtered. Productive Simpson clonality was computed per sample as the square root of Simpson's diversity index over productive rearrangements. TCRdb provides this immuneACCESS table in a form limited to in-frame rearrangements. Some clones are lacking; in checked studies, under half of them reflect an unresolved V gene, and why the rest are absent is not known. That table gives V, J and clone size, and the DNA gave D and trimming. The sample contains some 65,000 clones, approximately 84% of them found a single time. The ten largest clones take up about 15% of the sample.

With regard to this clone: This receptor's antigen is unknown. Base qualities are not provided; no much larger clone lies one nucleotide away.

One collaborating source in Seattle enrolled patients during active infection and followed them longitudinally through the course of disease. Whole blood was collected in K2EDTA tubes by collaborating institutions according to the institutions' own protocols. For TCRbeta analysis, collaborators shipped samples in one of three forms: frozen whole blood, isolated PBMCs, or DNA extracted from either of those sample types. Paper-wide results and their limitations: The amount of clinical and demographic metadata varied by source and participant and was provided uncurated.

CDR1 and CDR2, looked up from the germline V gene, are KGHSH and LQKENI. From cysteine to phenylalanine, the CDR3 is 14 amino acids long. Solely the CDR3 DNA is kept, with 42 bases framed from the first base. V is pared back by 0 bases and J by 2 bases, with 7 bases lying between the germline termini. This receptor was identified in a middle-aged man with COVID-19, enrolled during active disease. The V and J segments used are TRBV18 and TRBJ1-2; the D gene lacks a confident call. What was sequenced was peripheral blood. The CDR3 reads CASSPPEANYGYTF. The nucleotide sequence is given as TGTGCCAGCTCACCACCCGAGGCCAACTATGGCTACACCTTC.